Listed here are 17 T cell receptor beta chains from one sample, sequenced in a study of neoadjuvant nivolumab and ipilimumab in lung cancer. Libraries were prepared by immunoSEQ multiplex PCR; TCRdb keeps only in-frame clonotypes and omits some of them. The sample lists 10,000 to 15,000 clones, 90% to 97% seen once, with 2% to 3% in the top ten. This specimen consisted of peripheral blood, obtained after neoadjuvant nivolumab, alone or with ipilimumab, at or shortly before surgery. The origin of the receptors is an adult with non-small cell lung cancer.

The rearrangement uses TRBV6-5 and TRBJ1-3, with D perhaps matching TRBD1 (5 bases). Germline V lookup: CDR1 MNHEY, CDR2 SVGAGI. V was pared by 6 bases and J by 0 bases, with 9 bases between. The CDR3 is made up of 14 amino acids. The CDR3 sequence is CASRSTVSGNTIYF. The CDR3 nucleotides are TGTGCCAGCAGATCGACAGTCTCTGGAAACACCATATATTTT.

This clone was seen a few times. The V gene is TRBV7-3, the J gene TRBJ2-7; D may correspond to TRBD1 or TRBD2 (6 bases each). Trimming removed 2 bases at V and 5 bases at J, with 19 bases between. The CDR3 sequence is 16 residues long. From germline, CDR1 is SGHTA and CDR2 FQGTGA. The CDR3 loop reads CASSLGWGARGDEQYF. The CDR3 nucleotides read TGTGCCAGCAGCTTAGGGTGGGGGGCTCGCGGGGACGAGCAGTACTTC.

This clone was recorded once. The chain links TRBV5-1 to TRBJ2-2; D unresolved. The CDR3 is 16 amino acids. CDR1 is SGHRS, CDR2 YFSETQ, per germline. Trimming removed 0 bases from V and 3 bases from J, with 12 bases in between. CDR3 amino acids: CASSLAVSEDTGELFF. Written as DNA, the CDR3 is TGCGCCAGCAGCTTGGCGGTCTCAGAGGACACCGGGGAGCTGTTTTTT.

This clone showed up just once. V usage is TRBV4-2 and J usage is TRBJ1-1; tentative D call: TRBD1 (5 bases). The V end lost 4 bases, the J end lost 0 bases, and 9 bases lay between the germline ends. The CDR3 consists of 14 residues. CDR1 LGHNA and CDR2 YNFKEQ come from the germline V gene. CDR3 DNA sequence: TGTGCCAGCAGCCTATCCAGGGTGAACACTGAAGCTTTCTTT. Its protein product is CASSLSRVNTEAFF.

V usage is TRBV13 and J usage is TRBJ2-7; 10 bases map to TRBD1. V lost 5 bases, J lost 1 base, and 8 bases stayed unmatched. The CDR3 totals 16 residues. Germline values: CDR1 PRHDT, CDR2 FYEKMQ (reference sequence). CDR3 loop: CASSQATGGFSYEQYF. CDR3 DNA sequence: TGTGCCAGCAGCCAGGCGACAGGGGGCTTTTCCTACGAGCAGTACTTC.

The V and J genes are TRBV10-2 and TRBJ2-2; a weak D match, TRBD1 (6 bases). The germline V and J ends were trimmed by 4 bases and 3 bases, with 12 bases remaining between them. This CDR3 region has 15 residues. Germline loops: CDR1 WSHSY, CDR2 SAAADI. CDR3 sequence (DNA): TGCGCCAGCAGTGGGTCGGGACAAGACACCGGGGAGCTGTTTTTT. Translating gives CASSGSGQDTGELFF.

The V gene is TRBV6-5, the J gene TRBJ2-3; no clear D. Trimming removed 7 bases from V and 6 bases from J, with 8 bases in between. Germline V gene data show CDR1 as MNHEY and CDR2 as SVGAGI. This CDR3 region has 11 residues. The chain's CDR3 is CASTFLDTQYF. The CDR3 DNA follows: TGTGCCAGCACTTTTTTGGATACGCAGTATTTT.

The gene calls are TRBV12-2 and TRBJ2-7; TRBD1, as called in the table, went unchecked against the DNA. TRBV12-2 is a recognized pseudogene. The CDR3 has 17 residues. The CDR3 sequence: CASRLAQDRGELWEQYF. Written as DNA, the CDR3 is TGTGCAAGTCGCTTAGCCCAGGACAGGGGCGAACTATGGGAGCAGTACTTC.

V and J are TRBV7-8 and TRBJ2-7, with TRBD2 matching 13 bases. CDR1 is SGHVS, CDR2 FQNEAQ, per germline. This CDR3 contains 16 residues. Losses at the gene ends were 1 base for V and 3 bases for J; bases not matched to a gene: 3. CDR3 protein: CASSLGGTSGIYEQYF. The CDR3 DNA reads as TGTGCCAGCAGCTTAGGAGGGACTAGCGGGATCTACGAGCAGTACTTC. The complete variable domain, with remaining parts taken from reference TRBV7-8 and TRBJ2-7, reads GAGVSQSPRYKVAKRGQDVALRCDPISGHVSLFWYQQALGQGPEFLTYFQNEAQLDKSGLPSDRFFAERPEGSVSTLKIQRTQQEDSAVYLCASSLGGTSGIYEQYFGPGTRLTVT.

This chain connects TRBV6-1 to TRBJ1-2; TRBD1 matches 12 bases. This CDR3 is built from 16 residues. J gave up 8 bases and V 2 bases, and 9 bases lay outside the gene matches. CDR1 and CDR2 (germline): MNHNS, SASEGT. The CDR3 is CASSELPGQGAQGYTF. For the CDR3, the DNA is TGTGCCAGCAGTGAACTCCCGGGACAGGGGGCGCAGGGCTACACCTTC.

This clone was picked up a small number of times. The chain joins TRBV6-4 to TRBJ2-3; 8 bases fit TRBD2. The CDR3 extends over 14 amino acids. The V and J ends lost 6 bases and 4 bases, in that order; junction bases with no gene match: 6. Germline loops: CDR1 MRHNA, CDR2 SNTAGT. CDR3 protein: CASSERELADTQYF. CDR3 coding DNA: TGTGCCAGCAGCGAGCGGGAGCTAGCAGATACGCAGTATTTT.

This chain uses TRBV27 with TRBJ2-7; D is possibly TRBD1 or TRBD2 (6 bases each). Germline V lookup: CDR1 MNHEY, CDR2 SMNVEV (reference sequence). Trimming stripped 2 bases from V and 2 bases from J, with 7 bases between. CDR3 length: 13 amino acids. The CDR3 DNA reads TGTGCCAGCAGTTTACGGGGGCCCTACGAGCAGTACTTC. It is translated as CASSLRGPYEQYF.

This rearrangement joins TRBV9 to TRBJ2-1; 7 bases are shared with TRBD2. Germline V gene sequence: CDR1 SGDLS, CDR2 YYNGEE. J lost 0 bases, V lost 0 bases, and 3 bases had no gene match. This CDR3 comprises 16 residues. The CDR3 DNA is TGTGCCAGCAGCGTAGCTAGCGGAGGCTCCTACAATGAGCAGTTCTTC. Protein product: CASSVASGGSYNEQFF.

This chain joins TRBV5-5 and TRBJ2-1; 14 positions match TRBD2. The length of the CDR3 is 19 residues. Germline V gene lookup returns CDR1 SGHKS and CDR2 YYEKEE (reference sequence). V shed 4 bases, J shed 8 bases, and the junction held 17 bases outside the gene matches. CDR3 coding DNA: TGTGCCAGCAGCCTCACAGGGACTAGCGGGAGACTACCGGATTATGAGCAGTTCTTC. It is translated as CASSLTGTSGRLPDYEQFF.

This chain connects TRBV19 to TRBJ2-3; D ambiguous. The CDR3 runs 15 residues. CDR1 LNHDA and CDR2 SQIVND come from the germline V gene (reference sequence). V gave up 7 bases and J gave up 0 bases, with 14 bases separating them. This chain's CDR3 is CASNPDGLSTDTQYF. In nucleotides, the CDR3 is TGTGCCAGTAATCCCGACGGGTTGAGCACAGATACGCAGTATTTT.

This chain joins TRBV27 and TRBJ1-5; the D is unclear. CDR3 length: 13 amino acids. Germline-derived CDR1 and CDR2 are MNHEY and SMNVEV (reference sequence). V gave up 4 bases and J gave up 7 bases, with 11 bases separating them. CDR3: CASSWSVQQPQHF. Written as DNA, the CDR3 is TGTGCCAGCAGTTGGTCAGTACAACAGCCCCAGCATTTT.

The gene calls are TRBV6-1 and TRBJ1-2; 8 bases align to TRBD1. The CDR3 is made up of 14 amino acids. Trimming removed 7 bases from V and 4 bases from J; junction bases left unmatched: 8. From germline, CDR1 is MNHNS and CDR2 SASEGT. CDR3 coding DNA: TGTGCCAGCACTCCGGGACAGGAGACCTATGGCTACACCTTC. Translating it yields CASTPGQETYGYTF.